The rows below give T cell receptor beta chains drawn from one sample of a study of human T cells and chemical hapten exposure. One entry per CDR3 protein results from TCRdb running MiXCR on the RACE reads. The sample gives 100,000 or so distinct CDR3 sequences, under 12% of which show up once; around 2.3% is in the top ten. Source: whole blood, taken in connection with sensitization to the hapten diphenylcyclopropenone (DPC). The receptors were gathered from a man in his forties or fifties with alopecia areata. Some clones in this sample may be carry-over from other donors' samples. The CDR3 runs from the conserved cysteine through the conserved F or W. A D gene is named only where the DNA matches it firmly. The size entry is marked missing in some rows and otherwise reads once, few, many or a size class.

V: TRBV30
D: .
size: few
J: TRBJ1-2
CDR3: CAWSVQGGYGYTF
DNA: TGTGCCTGGAGTGTACAAGGGGGCTATGGCTACACCTTC

V: TRBV9
D: TRBD1
size: .
J: TRBJ1-4
CDR3: CASSSGTATNEKLFF
DNA: TGTGCCAGCAGCTCCGGGACAGCAACTAATGAAAAACTGTTTTTT

V: TRBV6-5
D: TRBD2
size: .
J: TRBJ2-3
CDR3: CASSDLAGGYTDTQYF
DNA: TGTGCCAGCAGTGACTTAGCGGGAGGGTACACAGATACGCAGTATTTT

V: TRBV28
D: TRBD2
size: many
J: TRBJ2-3
CDR3: CASTPIGLAGPTDTQYF
DNA: TGTGCCAGCACCCCTATCGGACTAGCGGGACCCACAGATACGCAGTATTTT

V: TRBV10-3
D: .
size: few
J: TRBJ2-3
CDR3: CAISESRKTQYF
DNA: TGTGCCATCAGTGAGTCCAGGAAGACGCAGTATTTT

V: TRBV5-1
D: TRBD1
size: few
J: TRBJ1-5
CDR3: CASSVTGADNQPQHF
DNA: TGCGCCAGCAGCGTGACAGGGGCAGACAATCAGCCCCAGCATTTT

V: TRBV20-1
D: .
size: once
J: TRBJ2-3
CDR3: CSARTARQADTQYF
DNA: TGCAGTGCTCGAACCGCTAGGCAAGCAGATACGCAGTATTTT

V: TRBV10-3
D: TRBD1
size: few
J: TRBJ1-2
CDR3: CASLPGQGPVTSGYTF
DNA: TGTGCCAGCCTACCGGGACAGGGACCAGTCACTAGTGGCTACACCTTC

V: TRBV20-1
D: TRBD1
size: .
J: TRBJ1-5
CDR3: CSAIRTGDNQPQHF
DNA: TGCAGTGCTATTAGGACAGGGGACAATCAGCCCCAGCATTTT

V: TRBV27
D: .
size: few
J: TRBJ2-7
CDR3: CASESRGNRHEQYF
DNA: TGTGCCAGTGAGTCGAGGGGCAATCGCCACGAGCAGTACTTC

V: TRBV29-1
D: TRBD1
size: .
J: TRBJ1-1
CDR3: CSATTGGGTEAFF
DNA: TGCAGCGCCACAACAGGGGGCGGCACTGAAGCTTTCTTT

V: TRBV28
D: .
size: few
J: TRBJ1-5
CDR3: CASSLVRVLYNQPQHF
DNA: TGTGCCAGCAGTTTAGTTCGCGTTCTCTATAATCAGCCCCAGCATTTT

V: TRBV3-1
D: .
size: .
J: TRBJ2-2
CDR3: CASSQELVGGELFF
DNA: TGTGCCAGCAGCCAAGAACTAGTCGGCGGGGAGCTGTTTTTT

V: TRBV7-9
D: .
size: .
J: TRBJ1-4
CDR3: CASSVLVGLWDEKLFF
DNA: TGTGCCAGCAGCGTCCTTGTGGGGCTCTGGGATGAAAAACTGTTTTTT

V: TRBV11-1
D: .
size: .
J: TRBJ2-3
CDR3: CASRVDLSTDTQYF
DNA: TGTGCCAGCAGGGTGGACCTGAGCACAGATACGCAGTATTTT

V: TRBV12-3/TRBV12-4
D: .
size: .
J: TRBJ1-2
CDR3: CASSLGRFDRYTF
DNA: TGTGCCAGCAGTTTAGGGCGTTTTGACCGCTACACCTTC

V: TRBV21-1
D: .
size: few
J: TRBJ2-7
CDR3: CARGEYGTSHYEQYF
DNA: TGTGCCAGAGGGGAGTACGGGACTAGCCATTACGAGCAGTACTTC